The clone carrying this TCR beta chain appeared once. Its antigen remains unknown. The sample comes from a study of cytomegalovirus exposure and HLA in healthy donors. Broader study findings: Being productive about 87% or about 30% of the time was typical of most TCR beta V segments in an earlier analysis.

The PCR was carried out with 60 Vbeta primers and 13 Jbeta primers. Sequencing was performed with immunoSEQ multiplex PCR; in TCRdb, only in-frame clones are kept and a portion is missing. The sample holds about 110,000 clones, approximately 84% seen once. CDR3 length: 15 residues. Germline V gene sequence: CDR1 SGHVS, CDR2 FNYEAQ. With 2 bases clipped from V and 5 bases from J, the junction kept 5 bases outside the gene matches. The clonotype originates from a male donor in good health and CMV-seronegative. Sample: PBMCs. The chain links TRBV7-6 to TRBJ1-1, with TRBD1 matching 10 bases. CDR3 sequence: CASSLMKGQGTEAFF. CDR3 sequence (DNA): TGTGCCAGCAGCTTAATGAAGGGACAGGGGACTGAAGCTTTCTTT.